This T cell receptor beta chain appears in the sequencing data of a study of graft-versus-host responses after intestinal transplantation. CDR3 length: 15 amino acids. Losses at the gene ends were 7 bases for V and 4 bases for J; bases not matched to a gene: 10. The V gene's germline CDR1 is LNHDA and CDR2 SQIVND (reference sequence). With regard to this clone: Its antigen is as yet unknown.

The repertoire was sequenced with immunoSEQ multiplex PCR; TCRdb's copy has only in-frame clones and lacks some. Of some 90,000 clones listed, about 90% are singletons. The V gene is TRBV19, the J gene TRBJ2-3; the match to TRBD1 covers 8 bases. The sample consisted of unstimulated CD8+ T cells sorted from spleen or lymph node cells, taken before transplant. The clonotype comes from a human donor who was the organ donor for an intestinal transplant. CDR3 sequence reads: CASTPPGGVSDTQYF. The CDR3 DNA sequence: TGTGCCAGTACTCCCCCAGGGGGCGTCTCAGATACGCAGTATTTT.